This is a list of T cell receptor beta chains from one sample in a study of blood T cell repertoires in COVID-19. The assay was immunoSEQ multiplex PCR, and TCRdb's table has in-frame clones only and misses some. The sample lists 120,000 or so clones, roughly 79% occurring once. Material: peripheral blood. These receptors originate from a woman of 80 years or more with active or convalescent COVID-19. Each CDR3 is given with its conserved first and last residue. D genes are given only for firm matches. Clone sizes are given selectively: once, few, many, or a class where the clone is expanded.

D gene: TRBD2; J gene: TRBJ2-1; V gene: TRBV9; clone size: -; CDR3 protein: CASSPRLAGAEEGQFF; CDR3 DNA: TGTGCCAGCAGCCCCCGACTAGCGGGGGCCGAGGAGGGGCAGTTCTTC
D gene: -; J gene: TRBJ2-1; V gene: TRBV10-1; clone size: -; CDR3 protein: CASSESGRGMIMDEQFF; CDR3 DNA: TGCGCCAGCAGTGAGTCAGGCAGGGGAATGATTATGGATGAGCAGTTCTTC
D gene: -; J gene: TRBJ1-4; V gene: TRBV5-8; clone size: -; CDR3 protein: CASSSRQYNEKLFF; CDR3 DNA: TGTGCCAGCAGCTCGCGACAGTATAATGAAAAACTGTTTTTT
D gene: -; J gene: TRBJ2-7; V gene: TRBV7-9; clone size: few; CDR3 protein: CASSLGIGSYEQYF; CDR3 DNA: TGTGCCAGCAGCTTAGGTATCGGCTCCTACGAGCAGTACTTC
D gene: TRBD2; J gene: TRBJ2-1; V gene: TRBV11-3; clone size: -; CDR3 protein: CASSSQTSPYNEQFF; CDR3 DNA: TGTGCCAGCAGCTCCCAGACTAGCCCTTACAATGAGCAGTTCTTC
D gene: -; J gene: TRBJ1-1; V gene: TRBV29-1; clone size: -; CDR3 protein: CSVSRTEAFF; CDR3 DNA: TGCAGCGTTTCGAGGACTGAAGCTTTCTTT
D gene: TRBD2; J gene: TRBJ2-2; V gene: TRBV23-1; clone size: -; CDR3 protein: CASSQSRLGGAGRELFF; CDR3 DNA: TGCGCCAGCAGTCAATCACGGCTCGGGGGGGCTGGCCGGGAGCTGTTTTTT
D gene: -; J gene: TRBJ1-4; V gene: TRBV7-9; clone size: -; CDR3 protein: CASSLGQTNEKLFF; CDR3 DNA: TGTGCCAGCAGCTTAGGACAGACTAATGAAAAACTGTTTTTT
D gene: -; J gene: TRBJ2-7; V gene: TRBV15; clone size: -; CDR3 protein: CATSMNKYEQYF; CDR3 DNA: TGTGCCACCAGCATGAACAAATACGAGCAGTACTTC
D gene: -; J gene: TRBJ2-3; V gene: TRBV18; clone size: -; CDR3 protein: CASSLIVSYTQYF; CDR3 DNA: TGTGCCAGCTCGCTAATCGTCTCATATACGCAGTATTTT
D gene: TRBD1; J gene: TRBJ2-5; V gene: TRBV5-4; clone size: -; CDR3 protein: CATKGQGKTQYF; CDR3 DNA: TGTGCTACCAAAGGACAGGGAAAGACCCAGTACTTC
D gene: TRBD1; J gene: TRBJ1-6; V gene: TRBV18; clone size: -; CDR3 protein: CASSPPETGGSFDSPLHF; CDR3 DNA: TGTGCCAGCTCACCACCGGAGACAGGGGGGTCTTTTGATTCACCCCTCCACTTT
D gene: -; J gene: TRBJ2-1; V gene: TRBV6-5; clone size: -; CDR3 protein: CASSYSITGNEQFF; CDR3 DNA: TGTGCCAGCAGTTACTCGATCACCGGGAATGAGCAGTTCTTC
D gene: -; J gene: TRBJ2-7; V gene: TRBV6-5; clone size: -; CDR3 protein: CASSYSGVSYEQYF; CDR3 DNA: TGTGCCAGCAGTTACTCAGGGGTTTCCTACGAGCAGTACTTC
D gene: TRBD2; J gene: TRBJ2-2; V gene: TRBV7-3; clone size: -; CDR3 protein: CASSSLAGGPVGELFF; CDR3 DNA: TGTGCCAGCAGCTCCCTAGCGGGAGGGCCGGTCGGGGAGCTGTTTTTT
D gene: -; J gene: TRBJ1-5; V gene: TRBV6-5; clone size: -; CDR3 protein: CASKLRQGSNQPQHF; CDR3 DNA: TGTGCCAGCAAACTACGTCAAGGCAGCAATCAGCCCCAGCATTTT
D gene: -; J gene: TRBJ1-5; V gene: TRBV7-9; clone size: -; CDR3 protein: CASSLGSSGTLANQPQHF; CDR3 DNA: TGTGCCAGCAGCTTAGGGTCCTCGGGGACTCTAGCTAATCAGCCCCAGCATTTT
D gene: -; J gene: TRBJ2-3; V gene: TRBV6-5; clone size: few; CDR3 protein: CASSLRLDTQYF; CDR3 DNA: TGTGCCAGCAGCCTTCGACTTGATACGCAGTATTTT
D gene: -; J gene: TRBJ2-3; V gene: TRBV3-1/TRBV3-2; clone size: -; CDR3 protein: CASSQDTIATDTQYF; CDR3 DNA: TGTGCCAGCAGCCAAGATACAATAGCAACAGATACGCAGTATTTT
D gene: -; J gene: TRBJ2-7; V gene: TRBV12-3/TRBV12-4; clone size: -; CDR3 protein: CASSLAGAEQYF; CDR3 DNA: TGTGCCAGCAGTTTAGCGGGAGCCGAGCAGTACTTC
D gene: -; J gene: TRBJ1-5; V gene: TRBV30; clone size: once; CDR3 protein: CAWRVYREAGNQPQHF; CDR3 DNA: TGTGCCTGGAGGGTATACCGGGAAGCCGGGAATCAGCCCCAGCATTTT
D gene: TRBD2; J gene: TRBJ2-1; V gene: TRBV2; clone size: few; CDR3 protein: CASSRAGAGYNEQFF; CDR3 DNA: TGTGCCAGCAGTCGAGCGGGAGCTGGTTACAATGAGCAGTTCTTC
D gene: TRBD2; J gene: TRBJ2-1; V gene: TRBV28; clone size: -; CDR3 protein: CASSPLLLAPEGNEQFF; CDR3 DNA: TGTGCCAGCAGCCCTTTACTACTAGCGCCCGAAGGTAATGAGCAGTTCTTC
D gene: TRBD1; J gene: TRBJ1-4; V gene: TRBV7-3; clone size: -; CDR3 protein: CASSLSLSTGVEKLFF; CDR3 DNA: TGTGCCAGCAGCTTATCACTTTCGACAGGGGTAGAAAAACTGTTTTTT
D gene: TRBD2; J gene: TRBJ2-2; V gene: TRBV9; clone size: once; CDR3 protein: CASSVAPSGRAGELFF; CDR3 DNA: TGTGCCAGCAGCGTAGCTCCTAGCGGGAGGGCCGGGGAGCTGTTTTTT
D gene: -; J gene: TRBJ2-5; V gene: TRBV12-1; clone size: -; CDR3 protein: CASSSQETQYF; CDR3 DNA: TGTGCCAGCAGCTCACAAGAGACCCAGTACTTC
D gene: TRBD1; J gene: TRBJ2-7; V gene: TRBV7-2; clone size: -; CDR3 protein: CASSDGQGLVRYEQYF; CDR3 DNA: TGTGCCAGCAGCGACGGACAGGGGCTAGTCCGCTACGAGCAGTACTTC
D gene: -; J gene: TRBJ1-2; V gene: TRBV30; clone size: -; CDR3 protein: CAWSVLRREWYGYTF; CDR3 DNA: TGTGCCTGGAGTGTACTGAGGAGGGAATGGTATGGCTACACCTTC
D gene: -; J gene: TRBJ2-5; V gene: TRBV18; clone size: -; CDR3 protein: CASSPSVQETQYF; CDR3 DNA: TGTGCCAGCTCACCATCCGTACAAGAGACCCAGTACTTC
D gene: TRBD2; J gene: TRBJ2-7; V gene: TRBV18; clone size: -; CDR3 protein: CASSVTSGATYEQYF; CDR3 DNA: TGTGCCAGCTCAGTGACTAGCGGGGCCACCTACGAGCAGTACTTC
D gene: -; J gene: TRBJ2-5; V gene: TRBV5-1; clone size: once; CDR3 protein: CASSLAGETQYF; CDR3 DNA: TGCGCCAGCAGCTTGGCGGGAGAGACCCAGTACTTC
D gene: -; J gene: TRBJ2-1; V gene: TRBV5-1; clone size: -; CDR3 protein: CASSSRGLSYNEQFF; CDR3 DNA: TGCGCCAGCAGCTCGCGGGGGCTTTCCTACAATGAGCAGTTCTTC
D gene: -; J gene: TRBJ2-3; V gene: TRBV5-1; clone size: once; CDR3 protein: CASSRGGTDTQYF; CDR3 DNA: TGCGCCAGCAGCCGGGGTGGCACAGATACGCAGTATTTT
D gene: TRBD1; J gene: TRBJ1-2; V gene: TRBV3-1/TRBV3-2; clone size: -; CDR3 protein: CASSRDFRGAGYTF; CDR3 DNA: TGTGCCAGCAGCCGAGATTTCAGGGGGGCTGGCTACACCTTC
D gene: TRBD2; J gene: TRBJ2-3; V gene: TRBV4-1; clone size: -; CDR3 protein: CASSQSLAGSTDTQYF; CDR3 DNA: TGCGCCAGCAGCCAATCGCTAGCGGGAAGCACAGATACGCAGTATTTT
D gene: TRBD1; J gene: TRBJ2-1; V gene: TRBV9; clone size: -; CDR3 protein: CASSVVGTGGNEQFF; CDR3 DNA: TGTGCCAGCAGCGTAGTTGGTACAGGGGGCAATGAGCAGTTCTTC
D gene: -; J gene: TRBJ2-7; V gene: TRBV21-1; clone size: few; CDR3 protein: CASSGHLSGTAGYEQYF; CDR3 DNA: TGTGCCAGCAGCGGACACCTTTCCGGGACAGCAGGGTACGAGCAGTACTTC
D gene: -; J gene: TRBJ2-1; V gene: TRBV7-2; clone size: -; CDR3 protein: CASRPMGSLNEQFF; CDR3 DNA: TGTGCCAGCAGACCTATGGGGAGTCTCAATGAGCAGTTCTTC
D gene: -; J gene: TRBJ1-2; V gene: TRBV29-1; clone size: -; CDR3 protein: CSVDGGGDGYTF; CDR3 DNA: TGCAGCGTTGACGGCGGGGGCGACGGCTACACCTTC
D gene: -; J gene: TRBJ2-7; V gene: TRBV29-1; clone size: -; CDR3 protein: CSVGRGARPYEQYF; CDR3 DNA: TGCAGCGTTGGTCGGGGGGCAAGGCCCTACGAGCAGTACTTC
D gene: TRBD2; J gene: TRBJ2-1; V gene: TRBV11-2; clone size: once; CDR3 protein: CASKAGAGVSYNEQFF; CDR3 DNA: TGTGCCAGCAAGGCCGGGGCGGGAGTCTCCTACAATGAGCAGTTCTTC
D gene: TRBD1; J gene: TRBJ1-1; V gene: TRBV5-1; clone size: -; CDR3 protein: CASSLGVRGQGDFF; CDR3 DNA: TGCGCCAGCAGCTTGGGCGTCCGAGGACAGGGCGATTTCTTT
D gene: -; J gene: TRBJ1-1; V gene: TRBV5-6; clone size: once; CDR3 protein: CASSLRLGAAGAFF; CDR3 DNA: TGTGCCAGCAGCTTGCGTTTGGGCGCCGCCGGAGCTTTCTTT
D gene: -; J gene: TRBJ2-1; V gene: TRBV24-1; clone size: -; CDR3 protein: CATSDPYYNEQFF; CDR3 DNA: TGTGCCACCAGTGATCCTTATTACAATGAGCAGTTCTTC
D gene: -; J gene: TRBJ2-1; V gene: TRBV7-8; clone size: few; CDR3 protein: CASSLRPGPYNEQFF; CDR3 DNA: TGTGCCAGCAGCTTACGTCCTGGCCCCTACAATGAGCAGTTCTTC
D gene: -; J gene: TRBJ2-1; V gene: TRBV20-1; clone size: few; CDR3 protein: CSASESNYNEQFF; CDR3 DNA: TGCAGTGCTAGTGAGTCAAACTACAATGAGCAGTTCTTC
D gene: TRBD1; J gene: TRBJ2-6; V gene: TRBV4-3; clone size: -; CDR3 protein: CASSQDPAGTGGYGANVLTF; CDR3 DNA: TGCGCCAGCAGCCAAGATCCTGCCGGAACAGGGGGCTACGGGGCCAACGTCCTGACTTTC
D gene: -; J gene: TRBJ1-1; V gene: TRBV13; clone size: -; CDR3 protein: CASSFTHSLNTEAFF; CDR3 DNA: TGTGCCAGCAGCTTTACGCACTCATTGAACACTGAAGCTTTCTTT
D gene: -; J gene: TRBJ2-3; V gene: TRBV29-1; clone size: once; CDR3 protein: CSVVWWLADSSDTQYF; CDR3 DNA: TGCAGCGTTGTCTGGTGGCTAGCGGACAGCTCAGATACGCAGTATTTT
D gene: -; J gene: TRBJ1-4; V gene: TRBV5-8; clone size: -; CDR3 protein: CASSFGGNEKLFF; CDR3 DNA: TGTGCCAGCAGCTTCGGTGGTAATGAAAAACTGTTTTTT